The subject of this entry is one T cell receptor beta chain. This entry is derived from a study of blood T cell repertoires in COVID-19. Turning to the study itself: From the United States, Italy and Spain came samples of acute and convalescent COVID-19. PBMCs, B-cell-depleted T cells, or T cells were the source of the cDNA or gDNA that made up the material.

Authors' methods: Scientists estimated how many nucleated cells there were by amplifying reference gene primers. Sequencing was performed with immunoSEQ multiplex PCR; in TCRdb, only in-frame clones are kept and a portion is missing. V and J calls and clone size are copied from that table; D and trimming were computed from the DNA. The table has about 60,000 clones, about 88% seen once; the top ten hold 3.5% to 4%. There are 16 residues in the CDR3. The V end lost 0 bases, the J end lost 2 bases, and 14 bases lay between the germline ends. Germline V CDR1 and CDR2: SGHNT, YYREEE (reference sequence).

The origin of this receptor is a man aged 65-85 years with acute or convalescent COVID-19. V gene TRBV5-4 combines with J gene TRBJ1-2; no clear D gene. Sequencing input: peripheral blood. The CDR3 nucleotides read TGTGCCAGCAGCTTGGCGGGCGGGGAGAGAAACTATGGCTACACCTTC. The encoded protein is CASSLAGGERNYGYTF.